A single sample gave rise to the 29 T cell receptor beta chains below, sequenced in a study of T cells in women clearing cervical HPV infection (dated by TCRdb to the late 2010s). The library was prepared using the immunoSEQ multiplex PCR assay. The clones in this table, taken by TCRdb from immuneACCESS, are in-frame only. Not every clone is retained; where verified, under half of the shortfall comes from an unresolved V gene, and the cause of the rest is unknown. This sample's table has entries for tens of thousands of clones. The ten largest clones capture 1.5% to 2% of the sample. Source material: blood buffy coat. Every receptor here comes from a woman between 18 and 69 years old with a cervical HPV16 infection that either progressed to CIN3+ or cleared (not recorded which).

Concerning this clone: The read ends 3 residues early relative to the CDR3; the germline J gene fills the gap. This rearrangement joins TRBV19 to TRBJ1-1, with TRBD1 matching 7 bases. The CDR3 totals 15 residues. Germline trimming cut 3 bases from V and 0 bases from J; bases unmatched to any gene: 4. The germline V gene encodes CDR1 LNHDA and CDR2 SQIVND (reference sequence). CDR3 protein: CASSIGQDLNTEAFF. The CDR3 bases that were read are TGTGCCAGTAGTATCGGACAGGATCTGAACACTGAA.

Note on this clone: The observed sequence ends 3 residues before the CDR3 terminus, with the missing tail filled in from the germline J gene. V is TRBV6-1 and J is TRBJ2-2; D possibly corresponds to TRBD2 (6 bases). The CDR3 has 14 amino acids. V lost 4 bases and J 2 bases, leaving 8 bases between the germline ends. CDR1 and CDR2 (germline): MNHNS, SASEGT. CDR3 loop: CASSGGVNTGELFF. Incomplete CDR3 DNA: TGTGCCAGCAGTGGGGGGGTTAACACCGGGGAG.

With respect to this clone: The read falls 3 residues short of the CDR3 end, and the missing part is taken from the germline J gene. The chain couples TRBV5-1 to TRBJ2-3; 10 nucleotides match TRBD1. Germline-derived CDR1 and CDR2 are SGHRS and YFSETQ. V shed 3 bases, J shed 6 bases, and the junction held 4 bases outside the gene matches. The CDR3 contains 14 residues. The sequenced CDR3 bases are TGCGCCAGCAGCTGGACAGGGGGTATGGATACG. Amino acids: CASSWTGGMDT. The CDR3 reads in full as CASSWTGGMDTQYF. The full variable domain, completed using reference TRBV5-1 and TRBJ2-3, is KAGVTQTPRYLIKTRGQQVTLSCSPISGHRSVSWYQQTPGQGLQFLFEYFSETQRNKGNFPGRFSGRQFSNSRSEMNVSTLELGDSALYLCASSWTGGMDTQYFGPGTRLTVL.

On this clone: The read finishes 3 residues shy of the CDR3 end, and the germline J gene is used to complete it. The rearrangement uses TRBV18 and TRBJ1-3; D may be TRBD1 (6 bases). The CDR3 has 14 residues. CDR1 and CDR2 (germline): KGHSH, LQKENI. V lost 2 bases to trimming and J lost 2 bases, with 7 bases between them. The sequenced part of the CDR3 DNA is TGTGCCAGCTCACCAACAGGGACTGGAAACACC. Translation: CASSPTGTGNT. The full CDR3 protein reads CASSPTGTGNTIYF.

Comments on this clone: Coverage ceases 3 residues before the CDR3 finishes, and the germline J gene fills in the end. The V and J genes are TRBV7-3 and TRBJ1-6, with D possibly being TRBD1 (6 bases). CDR1 and CDR2 (germline): SGHTA, FQGTGA. The CDR3 runs 15 residues. Trimming removed 4 bases from V and 6 bases from J, with 13 bases in between. This CDR3 is CASSSTGLSNSPLHF. CDR3 bases read: TGTGCCAGCAGCTCAACAGGGCTCAGTAATTCACCC.

Remarks on this clone: The CDR3 end falls 3 residues outside the read, so it is completed with the germline J gene. This chain connects TRBV4-1 to TRBJ2-7; perhaps TRBD2 as D (6 bases). The CDR3 is 15 residues long. V lost 4 bases to trimming and J lost 3 bases, with 16 bases between them. Looked up from germline, CDR1 is MGHRA and CDR2 is YSYEKL. The covered CDR3 bases are TGCGCCAGCAGCCCCACGGGGGAAGGTTACTACGAG. Residues: CASSPTGEGYYE. The complete CDR3 protein is CASSPTGEGYYEQYF.

Turning to this clone: The read ends 3 residues early relative to the CDR3; the germline J gene fills the gap. The genes are TRBV7-2 and TRBJ2-1; TRBD1 matches 9 bases. The CDR3 runs to 14 residues. Germline V gene data show CDR1 as SGHTA and CDR2 as FQGNSA. The J segment lost 9 bases and the V segment lost 5 bases, leaving 8 bases of the junction unmatched. Here the CDR3 reads CASSEGQGRAEQFF. The sequenced CDR3 bases are TGTGCCAGCAGCGAGGGACAGGGACGGGCTGAG.

Comments on this clone: The sequence runs out 3 residues before the end of the CDR3; the remainder is reconstructed from the germline J gene. The J gene is TRBJ1-5, the V gene TRBV20-1; TRBD1 might be the D (5 bases). The CDR3 consists of 13 residues. Germline lookup yields CDR1 DFQATT and CDR2 SNEGSKA (reference sequence). The V end lost 5 bases, the J end lost 3 bases, and 11 bases lay between the germline ends. The CDR3 loop is CSAADSTNQPQHF. The covered CDR3 bases are TGCAGTGCTGCCGACAGTACCAATCAGCCC.

As regards this clone: The observed sequence ends 3 residues before the CDR3 terminus, with the missing tail filled in from the germline J gene. V is TRBV5-1 and J is TRBJ1-1, with TRBD1 matching over 8 bases. Germline V gene data show CDR1 as SGHRS and CDR2 as YFSETQ. Germline trimming cut 4 bases from V and 4 bases from J; bases unmatched to any gene: 9. The CDR3 extends over 15 amino acids. The chain's CDR3 is CASSVMTGAGTEAFF. CDR3 bases read: TGCGCCAGCAGCGTAATGACAGGGGCAGGCACTGAA. The variable domain in full, with the rest retrieved from reference TRBV5-1 and TRBJ1-1, is KAGVTQTPRYLIKTRGQQVTLSCSPISGHRSVSWYQQTPGQGLQFLFEYFSETQRNKGNFPGRFSGRQFSNSRSEMNVSTLELGDSALYLCASSVMTGAGTEAFFGQGTRLTVV.

About this clone: Coverage ceases 3 residues before the CDR3 finishes, and the germline J gene fills in the end. The chain employs TRBV5-1 and TRBJ1-4, with 7 bases lining up with TRBD1. J was trimmed by 4 bases and V by 4 bases; bases with no gene match: 7. This CDR3 is 15 amino acids long. Germline lookup yields CDR1 SGHRS and CDR2 YFSETQ. The part of the CDR3 DNA that was read is TGCGCCAGCAGCCCGGGGAACAGGGGTAATGAAAAA. Its translation: CASSPGNRGNEK. The entire CDR3 reads CASSPGNRGNEKLFF.

With respect to this clone: The read ends 3 residues shy of where the CDR3 ends; the end is completed using the germline J gene. The chain combines TRBV6-4 with TRBJ1-6; TRBD1 is a possible D gene (6 bases). From germline, CDR1 is MRHNA and CDR2 SNTAGT. The CDR3 extends over 17 amino acids. V was trimmed by 0 bases and J by 0 bases, leaving 9 bases between them. The chain's CDR3 is CASSDSTGSSYNSPLHF. The part of the CDR3 DNA that was read is TGTGCCAGCAGTGACTCGACAGGCAGCTCCTATAATTCACCC.

About this clone: The read ends 3 residues early relative to the CDR3; the germline J gene fills the gap. The chain employs TRBV2 and TRBJ2-2; 7 nucleotides align to TRBD1. V was pared by 7 bases and J by 0 bases, with 8 bases of the junction left unmatched. The germline V gene encodes CDR1 SNHLY and CDR2 FYNNEI. The CDR3 spans 16 residues. This CDR3 reads CASMVDRATNTGELFF. CDR3 DNA (partial): TGTGCCAGCATGGTCGACAGGGCTACGAACACCGGGGAG.

Points on this clone: The read ends 3 residues shy of where the CDR3 ends; the end is completed using the germline J gene. The chain has TRBV19 and TRBJ1-5, with D uncertain. V shed 1 base and J shed 4 bases, with 8 bases lying between them. CDR1 LNHDA and CDR2 SQIVND come from the germline V gene (reference sequence). This CDR3 contains 14 residues. The sequenced CDR3 bases are TGTGCCAGTAGTATAGGTACTTCTAATCAGCCC. Its protein is CASSIGTSNQP. The whole CDR3 protein reads CASSIGTSNQPQHF.

Concerning this clone itself: The CDR3 end falls 3 residues outside the read, so it is completed with the germline J gene. This chain links TRBV7-2 with TRBJ1-2; 7 bases align to TRBD1. The CDR3 is 13 residues long. J lost 3 bases, V lost 3 bases, and 1 base had no gene match. Looked up from germline, CDR1 is SGHTA and CDR2 is FQGNSA. The DNA read from the CDR3 is TGTGCCAGCAGCTTTGGGACAGACTATGGC. It specifies CASSFGTDYG. The full-length CDR3 reads as CASSFGTDYGYTF.

With regard to this clone: The read falls 3 residues short of the CDR3 end, and the missing part is taken from the germline J gene. V gene TRBV5-6 combines with J gene TRBJ2-7; the match to TRBD1 covers 9 bases. Per the germline V gene, CDR1 is SGHDT and CDR2 is YYEEEE. The CDR3 covers 14 residues. V lost 3 bases, J lost 5 bases, and 6 bases stayed unmatched. The chain's CDR3 is CASSWGQGRNEQYF. CDR3 DNA, as far as it was read: TGTGCCAGCAGCTGGGGACAGGGTCGGAACGAG.

A note on this clone: The read comes to an end 3 residues before the CDR3 does, leaving the germline J gene to fill in the end. V is TRBV20-1 and J is TRBJ2-1, with TRBD1 matching 7 bases. The CDR3 is made up of 11 amino acids. The germline CDR1 and CDR2 sequences are DFQATT and SNEGSKA (reference sequence). Trimming at V came to 5 bases and at J to 8 bases, leaving 3 bases not matched to a gene. The CDR3 bases that were read are TGCAGTGCTCAAACAGGGGATGAG. This codes for CSAQTGDE. The CDR3 as a whole reads CSAQTGDEQFF.

Turning to this clone: With the read ending 3 residues before the CDR3 end, the germline J gene is used to fill in that end. The V and J genes are TRBV20-1 and TRBJ1-2; 7 positions agree with TRBD1. The CDR3 is made up of 14 amino acids. V trimming: 5 bases; J trimming: 0 bases; junction bases outside the gene matches: 6. The germline CDR1 and CDR2 sequences are DFQATT and SNEGSKA (reference sequence). The DNA read from the CDR3 is TGCAGTGCTGGTACCGGGACAGCTAACTATGGC. Translated, it gives CSAGTGTANYG. The whole CDR3 is CSAGTGTANYGYTF.

As concerns this clone: The read falls 3 residues short of the CDR3 end, and the missing part is taken from the germline J gene. This chain uses TRBV30 with TRBJ1-4; 11 bases fit TRBD1. After removal of 3 bases from V and 1 base from J, the junction contained 1 base not matched to a gene. Germline loops: CDR1 GTSNPN, CDR2 SVGIG (reference sequence). The CDR3 runs to 15 residues. The sequenced CDR3 bases are TGTGCCTGGAGGGACAGGGGGCGAACTAATGAAAAA. This sequence encodes CAWRDRGRTNEK. The CDR3 in full is CAWRDRGRTNEKLFF.

Worth noting for this clone: The read falls 3 residues short of the CDR3 end, and the missing part is taken from the germline J gene. The rearrangement joins TRBV5-1 to TRBJ2-3; a weak D match, TRBD1 (5 bases). The CDR3 totals 14 residues. V was pared by 4 bases and J by 0 bases, with 9 bases between. Germline CDR1 and CDR2: SGHRS and YFSETQ. The CDR3 loop is CASSLRQSTDTQYF. CDR3 DNA, as far as it was read: TGCGCCAGCAGCCTCCGACAGAGCACAGATACG.

On this clone itself: The read terminates 3 residues ahead of where the CDR3 ends, so the germline J gene completes it. The rearrangement links TRBV9 to TRBJ2-1; a weak D match, TRBD1 (6 bases). This CDR3 spans 14 amino acids. Deletions cut 3 bases from V and 4 bases from J, with 11 bases between. CDR1 is SGDLS and CDR2 is YYNGEE in the germline V gene. CDR3 bases read: TGTGCCAGCAGCGCAGTACAGGGTTACAATGAG. It yields the protein CASSAVQGYNE. From start to end, the CDR3 is CASSAVQGYNEQFF. Full variable domain (missing parts from reference TRBV9 and TRBJ2-1): DSGVTQTPKHLITATGQRVTLRCSPRSGDLSVYWYQQSLDQGLQFLIQYYNGEERAKGNILERFSAQQFPDLHSELNLSSLELGDSALYFCASSAVQGYNEQFFGPGTRLTVL.

A word on this clone: The CDR3 is cut off 3 residues early in the read; its end comes from the germline J gene. The rearrangement uses TRBV30 and TRBJ1-4; no firm D call. Germline assignment: CDR1 GTSNPN and CDR2 SVGIG (reference sequence). CDR3 length: 15 residues. Trimming shortened V by 0 bases and J by 3 bases, and 11 bases separated the two germline ends. Here the CDR3 reads CAWSVKGKSNEKLFF. The part of the CDR3 DNA that was read is TGTGCCTGGAGTGTAAAGGGTAAGTCTAATGAAAAA.

As to this clone: The read finishes 3 residues shy of the CDR3 end, and the germline J gene is used to complete it. This chain connects TRBV7-6 to TRBJ2-1, with D possibly TRBD2 on 5 matching bases. CDR1 is SGHVS and CDR2 is FNYEAQ in the germline V gene. The CDR3 has 13 residues. Trimming cost V 5 bases and J 7 bases, with 12 bases left between them. The CDR3 here is CASSRDPGNEQFF. CDR3 DNA (partial): TGTGCCAGCAGCCGAGACCCGGGGAATGAG.

A word on this clone: The read terminates 3 residues before the CDR3 end, so the remaining end is supplied by the germline J gene. This sequence joins TRBV6-1 and TRBJ1-1; D gene ambiguous. Germline CDR1 and CDR2: MNHNS and SASEGT. Trimming pared 2 bases from V and 4 bases from J, leaving 14 bases between. The CDR3 runs to 15 residues. The sequenced part of the CDR3 DNA is TGTGCCAGCAGTGAATTGAGAGGGTTAAGCACTGAA. Amino acids: CASSELRGLSTE. The full CDR3 sequence reads CASSELRGLSTEAFF.

In the case of this clone: The CDR3 extends 3 residues past the end of the read, so its final part is completed from the germline J gene. The rearrangement links TRBV28 to TRBJ1-4; 9 bases line up with TRBD1. Per germline, CDR1 MDHEN and CDR2 SYDVKM. The CDR3 is 14 residues long. Unmatched junction bases numbered 4, after V lost 5 bases and J lost 6 bases. The CDR3 reads CASSEQGADEKLFF. Partial CDR3 DNA: TGTGCCAGCAGTGAACAGGGGGCTGATGAAAAA.

Regarding this clone: The sequence runs out 3 residues before the end of the CDR3; the remainder is reconstructed from the germline J gene. The genes are TRBV11-3 and TRBJ2-1; TRBD1 might be the D (5 bases). CDR1 and CDR2 (germline): SGHNT, YENEEA. The CDR3 has 15 amino acids. Trimming left V 0 bases short and J 4 bases short, with 10 bases between. The covered CDR3 bases are TGTGCCAGCAGCTTAGACTGGGGCTCTTACAATGAG. Its protein is CASSLDWGSYNE. The full CDR3 is CASSLDWGSYNEQFF.

With respect to this clone: The read is 3 residues too short to cover the CDR3 end, so that end is filled in from the germline J gene. The chain employs TRBV28 and TRBJ2-7, with a weak D call TRBD1 (5 bases). V was clipped by 5 bases and J by 6 bases, with 20 bases between them. Looked up from germline, CDR1 is MDHEN and CDR2 is SYDVKM. This CDR3 is built from 15 residues. Partial CDR3 DNA: TGTGCCAGCAGTCAGAGGCCCAGGGCCGACGGCGAG. Amino acid sequence: CASSQRPRADGE. The whole CDR3 is CASSQRPRADGEQYF.

In regard to this clone: The read comes to an end 3 residues before the CDR3 does, leaving the germline J gene to fill in the end. The rearrangement joins TRBV30 to TRBJ2-7, with 10 bases lining up with TRBD1. CDR3 size: 12 residues. Trimming removed 8 bases from V and 2 bases from J; junction bases left unmatched: 3. In germline, CDR1 is GTSNPN, CDR2 SVGIG (reference sequence). CDR3 region: CAGQGGPYEQYF. CDR3 bases read: TGTGCCGGACAGGGGGGACCCTACGAG.

In regard to this clone: The CDR3 goes on 3 residues after the read ends, and that part is filled in from the germline J gene. This rearrangement joins TRBV10-3 to TRBJ2-7; D gene ambiguous. V lost 2 bases and J 3 bases, leaving 5 bases between the germline ends. This CDR3 is built from 12 residues. Germline values: CDR1 ENHRY, CDR2 SYGVKD. The sequenced part of the CDR3 DNA is TGTGCCATCAGTGAGACAGACTACGAG. Translating gives CAISETDYE. The entire CDR3 protein is CAISETDYEQYF.

With respect to this clone: Sequencing ends 3 residues short of the CDR3 end; the germline J gene provides the rest. V and J are TRBV28 and TRBJ2-7; tentative D call: TRBD1 (5 bases). The V gene's germline CDR1 is MDHEN and CDR2 SYDVKM. There are 12 residues in the CDR3. Trimming left V 10 bases short and J 3 bases short, with 13 bases between. CDR3 in amino acids: CATHADSYEQYF. The CDR3 bases that were read are TGTGCCACTCACGCAGACAGCTACGAG.